Listed below are T cell receptor beta chains from one sample, sequenced in a study of CD8 T cells in ankylosing spondylitis. TCRdb independently ran MiXCR on the 5' RACE reads; one entry per CDR3 protein. The table lists some 290,000 distinct CDR3 sequences, 20% of them singletons. The sequencing sample was made of blood, either unsorted or a sorted T cell fraction (not recorded which). Receptors originate from a male donor with ankylosing spondylitis or in good health (not recorded which). Both conserved end residues are part of each CDR3. The D gene is left open where the match is weak. Clone size is shown for a subset of rows, as once, few, many or a class of expanded clone.

abundance: NA
j_gene: TRBJ1-2
v_gene: TRBV7-2
d_gene: TRBD1
CDR3aa: CASTKTGAHNYGYTF
CDR3nt: TGTGCCAGCACTAAGACAGGGGCGCATAACTATGGCTACACCTTC

abundance: NA
j_gene: TRBJ1-2
v_gene: TRBV12-3/TRBV12-4
d_gene: NA
CDR3aa: CASRQGGGYTF
CDR3nt: TGTGCCAGCAGGCAGGGAGGAGGCTACACCTTC

abundance: many
j_gene: TRBJ2-1
v_gene: TRBV9
d_gene: TRBD2
CDR3aa: CASGLDNEQFF
CDR3nt: TGTGCCAGCGGACTAGACAATGAGCAGTTCTTC

abundance: many
j_gene: TRBJ2-5
v_gene: TRBV5-6
d_gene: NA
CDR3aa: CASSLELKQETQYF
CDR3nt: TGTGCCAGCAGCTTGGAATTGAAACAAGAGACCCAGTACTTC

abundance: NA
j_gene: TRBJ2-1
v_gene: TRBV5-1
d_gene: TRBD1
CDR3aa: CASSLAGTVDEQFF
CDR3nt: TGCGCCAGCAGCTTGGCTGGGACAGTTGATGAGCAGTTCTTC

abundance: NA
j_gene: TRBJ2-1
v_gene: TRBV24-1
d_gene: NA
CDR3aa: CATSDYSGGWNEQFF
CDR3nt: TGTGCCACCAGTGACTATAGCGGTGGGTGGAATGAGCAGTTCTTC

abundance: few
j_gene: TRBJ1-2
v_gene: TRBV7-9
d_gene: TRBD1
CDR3aa: CASSRTGQSYGYTF
CDR3nt: TGTGCCAGCAGCCGAACGGGACAGTCCTATGGCTACACCTTC

abundance: NA
j_gene: TRBJ2-1
v_gene: TRBV5-1
d_gene: TRBD2
CDR3aa: CASSPRLAGGSYNEQFF
CDR3nt: TGCGCCAGCAGCCCAAGACTAGCGGGAGGCTCCTACAATGAGCAGTTCTTC

abundance: many
j_gene: TRBJ1-1
v_gene: TRBV27
d_gene: NA
CDR3aa: CASSLGNGNTEAFF
CDR3nt: TGTGCCAGCAGTTTAGGAAATGGGAACACTGAAGCTTTCTTT

abundance: few
j_gene: TRBJ1-2
v_gene: TRBV28
d_gene: TRBD1
CDR3aa: CASSLNRDSYGYTF
CDR3nt: TGTGCCAGCAGTCTGAACCGGGACAGCTATGGCTACACCTTC

abundance: many
j_gene: TRBJ2-5
v_gene: TRBV19
d_gene: NA
CDR3aa: CASSIEETQYF
CDR3nt: TGTGCCAGTAGCATTGAAGAGACCCAGTACTTC

abundance: many
j_gene: TRBJ2-3
v_gene: TRBV20-1
d_gene: NA
CDR3aa: CSARWGTDTQYF
CDR3nt: TGCAGTGCTAGGTGGGGGACAGATACGCAGTATTTT

abundance: few
j_gene: TRBJ2-3
v_gene: TRBV5-1
d_gene: TRBD2
CDR3aa: CASSTSGDSTDTQYF
CDR3nt: TGCGCCAGCAGCACCAGCGGGGATAGCACAGATACGCAGTATTTT

abundance: NA
j_gene: TRBJ1-5
v_gene: TRBV5-1
d_gene: NA
CDR3aa: CASSFPVGLASNQPQHF
CDR3nt: TGCGCCAGCAGCTTCCCGGTTGGGTTAGCTAGCAATCAGCCCCAGCATTTT

abundance: NA
j_gene: TRBJ2-5
v_gene: TRBV10-2
d_gene: NA
CDR3aa: CASSEVPTWETQYF
CDR3nt: TGCGCCAGCAGTGAGGTGCCCACCTGGGAGACCCAGTACTTC

abundance: NA
j_gene: TRBJ2-1
v_gene: TRBV6-4
d_gene: NA
CDR3aa: CASSERGSSYNEQFF
CDR3nt: TGTGCCAGCAGTGAGAGAGGTAGCTCCTACAATGAGCAGTTCTTC

abundance: NA
j_gene: TRBJ2-5
v_gene: TRBV7-2
d_gene: TRBD1
CDR3aa: CASRNSQGAGETQYF
CDR3nt: TGTGCCAGCAGAAACTCACAGGGGGCGGGAGAGACCCAGTACTTC

abundance: NA
j_gene: TRBJ1-6
v_gene: TRBV2
d_gene: NA
CDR3aa: CATCKQVSDSPLHF
CDR3nt: TGTGCCACCTGCAAACAGGTTTCCGATTCACCCCTCCACTTT

abundance: few
j_gene: TRBJ1-1
v_gene: TRBV5-1
d_gene: TRBD1
CDR3aa: CASSFSGGTWDTEAFF
CDR3nt: TGCGCCAGCAGCTTTTCAGGGGGTACTTGGGACACTGAAGCTTTCTTT

abundance: NA
j_gene: TRBJ1-2
v_gene: TRBV15
d_gene: NA
CDR3aa: CATSRDGQDYGYTF
CDR3nt: TGTGCCACCAGCAGAGATGGGCAGGACTATGGCTACACCTTC

abundance: few
j_gene: TRBJ1-1
v_gene: TRBV20-1
d_gene: TRBD1
CDR3aa: CSARRTGRGLEAFF
CDR3nt: TGCAGTGCTAGGAGGACAGGACGAGGACTTGAAGCTTTCTTT

abundance: NA
j_gene: TRBJ2-5
v_gene: TRBV5-1
d_gene: TRBD1
CDR3aa: CASRTGRGQGAETQYF
CDR3nt: TGCGCCAGTAGAACCGGCCGGGGACAGGGTGCGGAGACCCAGTACTTC

abundance: NA
j_gene: TRBJ2-5
v_gene: TRBV12-3/TRBV12-4
d_gene: NA
CDR3aa: CASSFFPPETQYF
CDR3nt: TGTGCCAGCAGTTTTTTTCCGCCGGAGACCCAGTACTTC

abundance: NA
j_gene: TRBJ1-5
v_gene: TRBV12-3/TRBV12-4
d_gene: TRBD1
CDR3aa: CASSPRDRVINQPQHF
CDR3nt: TGTGCCAGCAGTCCCCGGGACAGGGTGATCAATCAGCCCCAGCATTTT

abundance: NA
j_gene: TRBJ1-1
v_gene: TRBV7-8
d_gene: NA
CDR3aa: CASSLSSRSNTEAFF
CDR3nt: TGTGCCAGCAGCTTAAGCTCCCGGTCGAACACTGAAGCTTTCTTT

abundance: NA
j_gene: TRBJ2-3
v_gene: TRBV20-1
d_gene: TRBD1
CDR3aa: CSARDPGQGPDTQYF
CDR3nt: TGCAGTGCTAGAGATCCGGGACAGGGGCCAGATACGCAGTATTTT

abundance: NA
j_gene: TRBJ1-6
v_gene: TRBV6-1
d_gene: NA
CDR3aa: CASRATPGPGNSPLHF
CDR3nt: TGTGCCAGCAGGGCCACCCCCGGACCAGGGAATTCACCCCTCCACTTT

abundance: few
j_gene: TRBJ1-6
v_gene: TRBV20-1
d_gene: TRBD1
CDR3aa: CSASEGANSPLHF
CDR3nt: TGCAGTGCTTCGGAGGGGGCCAATTCACCCCTCCACTTT

abundance: few
j_gene: TRBJ1-4
v_gene: TRBV12-3/TRBV12-4
d_gene: NA
CDR3aa: CASRYAGKLFF
CDR3nt: TGTGCCAGCAGGTATGCAGGAAAACTGTTTTTT

abundance: NA
j_gene: TRBJ1-6
v_gene: TRBV27
d_gene: TRBD1
CDR3aa: CASSFRDSDNSPLHF
CDR3nt: TGTGCCAGCAGTTTCCGGGACAGCGATAATTCACCCCTCCACTTT

abundance: few
j_gene: TRBJ2-1
v_gene: TRBV3-1
d_gene: TRBD2
CDR3aa: CASRLSGGQDEQFF
CDR3nt: TGTGCCAGCAGACTAAGCGGGGGCCAGGATGAGCAGTTCTTC

abundance: NA
j_gene: TRBJ1-5
v_gene: TRBV12-3/TRBV12-4
d_gene: NA
CDR3aa: CASRLTGSSNQPQHF
CDR3nt: TGTGCCAGCAGATTGACAGGTTCTAGCAATCAGCCCCAGCATTTT

abundance: few
j_gene: TRBJ2-5
v_gene: TRBV20-1
d_gene: TRBD2
CDR3aa: CRASSGSQETQYF
CDR3nt: TGCAGAGCCTCTAGCGGGAGTCAAGAGACCCAGTACTTC

abundance: few
j_gene: TRBJ1-2
v_gene: TRBV13
d_gene: NA
CDR3aa: CASSQGRGPLGYTF
CDR3nt: TGTGCCAGCAGCCAAGGGAGGGGTCCCCTAGGCTACACCTTC

abundance: NA
j_gene: TRBJ2-6
v_gene: TRBV7-6
d_gene: TRBD2
CDR3aa: CASSLGILAGSSGANVLTF
CDR3nt: TGTGCCAGCAGCTTAGGGATCCTAGCGGGATCCTCTGGGGCCAACGTCCTGACTTTC

abundance: NA
j_gene: TRBJ2-1
v_gene: TRBV7-2
d_gene: NA
CDR3aa: CASSTTGMAYNERFF
CDR3nt: TGTGCCAGCAGCACCACAGGGATGGCCTACAATGAGCGGTTCTTC

abundance: many
j_gene: TRBJ2-1
v_gene: TRBV12-3/TRBV12-4
d_gene: NA
CDR3aa: CASTRLWDSYNEQFF
CDR3nt: TGTGCCAGCACCAGACTCTGGGATTCCTACAATGAGCAGTTCTTC

abundance: NA
j_gene: TRBJ1-4
v_gene: TRBV13
d_gene: NA
CDR3aa: CASSPGRGEREKLFF
CDR3nt: TGTGCCAGCAGCCCCGGCAGGGGCGAGAGAGAAAAACTGTTTTTT

abundance: few
j_gene: TRBJ2-1
v_gene: TRBV4-2
d_gene: TRBD2
CDR3aa: CASSQETSGRGDEQFF
CDR3nt: TGTGCCAGCAGCCAAGAAACTAGCGGGAGGGGGGATGAGCAGTTCTTC

abundance: few
j_gene: TRBJ2-2
v_gene: TRBV12-3/TRBV12-4
d_gene: NA
CDR3aa: CASSAQGTSNTGELFF
CDR3nt: TGTGCCAGCAGTGCCCAGGGTACATCGAACACCGGGGAGCTGTTTTTT

abundance: NA
j_gene: TRBJ1-2
v_gene: TRBV27
d_gene: NA
CDR3aa: CASKQANYGYTF
CDR3nt: TGTGCCAGCAAACAAGCTAACTATGGCTACACCTTC

abundance: many
j_gene: TRBJ2-4
v_gene: TRBV29-1
d_gene: TRBD2
CDR3aa: CSVAVAGGDGNIQYF
CDR3nt: TGCAGCGTTGCGGTAGCGGGAGGGGACGGAAACATTCAGTACTTC

abundance: NA
j_gene: TRBJ2-1
v_gene: TRBV5-1
d_gene: TRBD1
CDR3aa: CASSQGQVHNEQFF
CDR3nt: TGCGCCAGCAGCCAGGGACAGGTACACAATGAGCAGTTCTTC

abundance: many
j_gene: TRBJ1-1
v_gene: TRBV19
d_gene: NA
CDR3aa: CASSGVGVYTEAFF
CDR3nt: TGTGCCAGTAGTGGGGTTGGGGTTTACACTGAAGCTTTCTTT

abundance: few
j_gene: TRBJ1-4
v_gene: TRBV20-1
d_gene: NA
CDR3aa: CSAGKTGVEKLFF
CDR3nt: TGCAGTGCTGGCAAGACAGGAGTTGAAAAACTGTTTTTT

abundance: NA
j_gene: TRBJ1-2
v_gene: TRBV14
d_gene: NA
CDR3aa: CASSQETGGYTF
CDR3nt: TGTGCCAGCAGCCAAGAAACTGGTGGCTACACCTTC

abundance: NA
j_gene: TRBJ2-1
v_gene: TRBV30
d_gene: TRBD2
CDR3aa: CAWSKGTSGDNEQFF
CDR3nt: TGTGCCTGGAGTAAGGGGACTAGCGGAGACAATGAGCAGTTCTTC

abundance: NA
j_gene: TRBJ1-2
v_gene: TRBV7-8
d_gene: NA
CDR3aa: CASSLVEGTGYTF
CDR3nt: TGTGCCAGCAGCTTAGTGGAGGGGACTGGCTACACCTTC

abundance: many
j_gene: TRBJ2-5
v_gene: TRBV9
d_gene: NA
CDR3aa: CASSARTGLQETQYF
CDR3nt: TGTGCCAGCAGCGCTCGCACTGGCTTACAAGAGACCCAGTACTTC

abundance: once
j_gene: TRBJ1-2
v_gene: TRBV14
d_gene: TRBD1
CDR3aa: CASGRQGANYGYTF
CDR3nt: TGTGCCAGCGGAAGACAGGGGGCAAACTATGGCTACACCTTC

abundance: few
j_gene: TRBJ1-1
v_gene: TRBV25-1
d_gene: NA
CDR3aa: CASRESGYFTEAFF
CDR3nt: TGTGCCAGCAGAGAATCGGGGTATTTCACTGAAGCTTTCTTT

abundance: NA
j_gene: TRBJ2-5
v_gene: TRBV20-1
d_gene: NA
CDR3aa: CSASPLGQETQYF
CDR3nt: TGCAGTGCTAGTCCACTAGGTCAGGAGACCCAGTACTTC

abundance: NA
j_gene: TRBJ2-2
v_gene: TRBV29-1
d_gene: NA
CDR3aa: CSVVPQGSTGELFF
CDR3nt: TGCAGCGTTGTCCCACAGGGATCCACCGGGGAGCTGTTTTTT

abundance: many
j_gene: TRBJ2-5
v_gene: TRBV5-1
d_gene: NA
CDR3aa: CASSPGSQETQYF
CDR3nt: TGCGCCAGCAGCCCGGGATCCCAAGAGACCCAGTACTTC

abundance: NA
j_gene: TRBJ1-5
v_gene: TRBV5-1
d_gene: NA
CDR3aa: CASSPGPGGNQPQHF
CDR3nt: TGCGCCAGCAGCCCTGGGCCGGGGGGCAATCAGCCCCAGCATTTT

abundance: NA
j_gene: TRBJ2-5
v_gene: TRBV5-1
d_gene: TRBD1
CDR3aa: CASSLAQGEETQYF
CDR3nt: TGCGCCAGCAGCTTGGCCCAGGGGGAAGAGACCCAGTACTTC

abundance: NA
j_gene: TRBJ2-5
v_gene: TRBV5-6
d_gene: NA
CDR3aa: CASSPPGTAKETQYF
CDR3nt: TGTGCCAGCAGCCCCCCCGGGACGGCAAAAGAGACCCAGTACTTC

abundance: NA
j_gene: TRBJ2-2
v_gene: TRBV29-1
d_gene: TRBD1
CDR3aa: CSVGRKGTGANTGELFF
CDR3nt: TGCAGCGTTGGAAGAAAGGGGACAGGAGCGAACACCGGGGAGCTGTTTTTT

abundance: NA
j_gene: TRBJ2-5
v_gene: TRBV10-3
d_gene: TRBD1
CDR3aa: CAISESRTGGQETQYF
CDR3nt: TGTGCCATCAGTGAGTCTAGGACAGGGGGTCAAGAGACCCAGTACTTC

abundance: NA
j_gene: TRBJ1-5
v_gene: TRBV7-9
d_gene: TRBD1
CDR3aa: CASGEGTAGQPQHF
CDR3nt: TGTGCCAGCGGGGAGGGGACAGCCGGTCAGCCCCAGCATTTT